The 4 T cell receptor beta chains given below trace back to one sample, sequenced in a study of shared clonotypes between healthy human individuals. Generated by immunoSEQ multiplex PCR, the TCRdb table keeps only in-frame clones and is missing some. The sample holds 2 million to 3 million clones, 93% seen once. The specimen sequenced was naive CD4+ T cells from PBMCs. Subset indicated: CD45RA+ positively selected. Receptors were obtained from a man aged 18 to 29 in good health. Some clones in this sample may be carry-over from other donors' samples.

The chain recombines TRBV2 with TRBJ2-6; a possible D gene is TRBD1 (5 bases). Germline values: CDR1 SNHLY, CDR2 FYNNEI. This CDR3 has 15 amino acids. V was cut by 5 bases and J by 4 bases, with 12 bases left in between. The CDR3 sequence is CASSLGRAGANVLTF. The CDR3 coding sequence is TGTGCCAGCAGTCTCGGCAGGGCCGGGGCCAACGTCCTGACTTTC.

V usage is TRBV28 and J usage is TRBJ2-3, with D perhaps matching TRBD1 (5 bases). Germline V gene lookup returns CDR1 MDHEN and CDR2 SYDVKM. The CDR3 totals 12 residues. The V and J ends lost 6 bases and 5 bases respectively, with 9 bases between them. CDR3: CASRIRGDTQYF. CDR3 bases: TGTGCCAGCAGGATTAGGGGAGATACGCAGTATTTT.

The V and J genes are TRBV5-4 and TRBJ2-5; 8 bases align to TRBD1. Germline-derived CDR1 and CDR2 are SGHNT and YYREEE (reference sequence). V lost 4 bases, J lost 4 bases, and 9 bases stayed unmatched. The CDR3 has 15 amino acids. The CDR3: CASSPARGRGETQYF. The CDR3 coding sequence is TGTGCCAGCAGCCCCGCCAGGGGGCGAGGAGAGACCCAGTACTTC.

The chain couples TRBV19 to TRBJ1-2; TRBD1 matches at 9 bases. CDR3 length: 18 residues. Germline lookup yields CDR1 LNHDA and CDR2 SQIVND (reference sequence). V shed 5 bases, J shed 0 bases, and the junction held 13 bases outside the gene matches. The CDR3 DNA follows: TGTGCCAGTAGTTACATACCGGGACAGGGAAGGACTAACTATGGCTACACCTTC. Protein product: CASSYIPGQGRTNYGYTF.